Below, 22 T cell receptor beta chains from the same sample are listed, as sequenced in a study of T-cell memory formation after mild COVID-19. In TCRdb, the 5' RACE reads were re-called with MiXCR into one record per CDR3 protein. This table has roughly 250,000 distinct CDR3 sequences, approximately 16% appearing once. The material sequenced was PBMCs or a T cell subset sorted from them (not recorded which). The receptors stem from a man aged 18 to 35 who had mild COVID-19 (a few samples of this study predate the infection). Cell type and time point are not known.

V gene TRBV7-2 combines with J gene TRBJ1-5; the D is unclear. This CDR3 has 15 residues. Germline V gene lookup returns CDR1 SGHTA and CDR2 FQGNSA. Trimming shortened V by 5 bases and J by 0 bases, and 11 bases separated the two germline ends. In nucleotides, the CDR3 is TGTGCCAGCAGCCTAGGTAAAGGTAGCAATCAGCCCCAGCATTTT. Residues: CASSLGKGSNQPQHF.

This clonotype came up many times. The DNA of the CDR3 is TGTGCCAGCAGTTTAAATTCACCCCTCCACTTT. This encodes CASSLNSPLHF. The V call is TRBV12-3 or TRBV12-4, the J call TRBJ1-6; D gene uncertain. CDR3 length: 11 residues. Trimming took off 2 bases at V and 7 bases at J, with 0 bases between the two ends.

This sequence joins TRBV14 and TRBJ2-3, with D possibly matching TRBD1 (5 bases). V lost 1 base and J lost 2, with 16 bases in between. CDR1 SGHDN and CDR2 FVKESK come from the germline V gene. This CDR3 contains 17 residues. CDR3 region: CASSQAPGQIFTDTQYF. For the CDR3, the DNA is TGTGCCAGCAGCCAAGCCCCAGGGCAGATATTCACAGATACGCAGTATTTT.

This chain connects TRBV20-1 to TRBJ2-3, with 9 bases aligning to TRBD2. Germline V gene lookup returns CDR1 DFQATT and CDR2 SNEGSKA (reference sequence). The trim removed 3 bases at V and 2 bases at J, leaving 6 bases unmatched. This CDR3 contains 15 residues. The CDR3 coding sequence is TGCAGTGCTAGTCAAGCGGGGGGCTACACAGATACGCAGTATTTT. It specifies CSASQAGGYTDTQYF.

This chain links TRBV20-1 with TRBJ2-5; 9 nucleotides align to TRBD2. V was pared by 5 bases and J by 0 bases, with 16 bases of the junction left unmatched. The CDR3 runs 18 residues. Germline V lookup: CDR1 DFQATT, CDR2 SNEGSKA (reference sequence). The CDR3 sequence: CSASNRGLAGNYQETQYF. The CDR3 DNA follows: TGCAGTGCTTCCAACCGAGGGCTAGCGGGGAATTACCAAGAGACCCAGTACTTC.

CDR3 sequence (DNA): TGTGCCAGCAGCTTAATGGCGTCCCCAGATACGCAGTATTTT. Translated: CASSLMASPDTQYF. The J gene is TRBJ2-3, the V gene TRBV7-3; D not certain. V was trimmed by 1 base and J by 4 bases, leaving 9 bases between them. In germline, CDR1 is SGHTA, CDR2 FQGTGA. The CDR3 is made up of 14 amino acids.

This clonotype was seen a handful of times. This chain links TRBV7-9 with TRBJ2-5; tentative D call: TRBD1 (6 bases). CDR3 length: 14 residues. V dropped 8 bases and J dropped 7 bases, with 20 bases sitting between them. Germline assignment: CDR1 SEHNR and CDR2 FQNEAQ (reference sequence). Here the CDR3 DNA reads TGTGCCAGCGGCGAACAGGGATCCCTTGGGACCCAGTACTTC. Encoded protein: CASGEQGSLGTQYF.

This clonotype was recorded at least ten times. The gene calls are TRBV4-2 and TRBJ1-5, with D unresolved. The CDR3 runs 16 residues. V lost 1 base and J 5 bases, leaving 15 bases between the germline ends. Germline-derived CDR1 and CDR2 are LGHNA and YNFKEQ. CDR3 in DNA: TGTGCCAGCAGCCAAGTCGACCAAGGAGGGTATCAGCCCCAGCATTTT. This gives the protein CASSQVDQGGYQPQHF.

V gene TRBV6-5 combines with J gene TRBJ2-1; perhaps TRBD2 as D (5 bases). Germline V gene sequence: CDR1 MNHEY, CDR2 SVGAGI. V was shortened by 2 bases and J by 6 bases, with 17 bases between the two germline ends. This CDR3 region has 16 residues. DNA for the CDR3: TGTGCCAGCAGTTACAGGAGGTTCCCACGCCCCAATGAGCAGTTCTTC. Translation gives CASSYRRFPRPNEQFF.

The V call is TRBV5-5, the J call TRBJ2-1, with D unresolved. The CDR3 has 16 residues. Trimming took 5 bases from V and 5 from J, leaving 20 bases between them. CDR1 is SGHKS and CDR2 is YYEKEE in the germline V gene (reference sequence). The chain's CDR3 is CASRNGPGWSDNEQFF. CDR3 nucleotide sequence: TGTGCCAGCAGAAATGGACCGGGTTGGTCCGACAATGAGCAGTTCTTC.

The chain combines TRBV12-3 or TRBV12-4 with TRBJ2-2; possibly TRBD2 for D (5 bases). CDR3 length: 12 residues. Trimming took 5 bases from V and 7 from J, leaving 8 bases between them. This CDR3 reads CASSAGVGELFF. The CDR3 nucleotides are TGTGCCAGCAGTGCCGGGGTCGGGGAGCTGTTTTTT.

The V gene is TRBV28, the J gene TRBJ2-4; the D call may be TRBD1 or TRBD2 (5 bases each). V was clipped by 6 bases and J by 9 bases, with 9 bases between them. CDR1 and CDR2 from the germline V gene are MDHEN and SYDVKM. This CDR3 region has 11 residues. Here the CDR3 DNA reads TGTGCCAGCAGCTTGAGGGGCATTCAGTACTTC. This sequence encodes CASSLRGIQYF.

This clonotype was seen more than once but under ten times. The chain has TRBV28 and TRBJ1-5; TRBD1 is a possible D gene (5 bases). CDR1 and CDR2 (germline): MDHEN, SYDVKM. The CDR3 totals 18 residues. The ends were cut back, 10 bases at V and 5 bases at J, with 30 bases in the middle. CDR3 DNA sequence: TGTGCCACCCAACCGGGAGGACAACTCGTAGTCGGGGATCAGCCCCAGCATTTT. Amino acid sequence: CATQPGGQLVVGDQPQHF.

This rearrangement joins TRBV6-2 or TRBV6-3 to TRBJ2-7, with D possibly matching TRBD1 (6 bases). The CDR3 runs to 12 residues. V was cut by 8 bases and J by 7 bases, with 15 bases left in between. Germline V CDR1 and CDR2: MNHEY, SVGEGT. CDR3 bases: TGTGCCAGCCGGACAGACCCCTGGGAGCAGTACGTC. This encodes CASRTDPWEQYV.

The chain uses TRBV7-2 and TRBJ2-3; D is unclear. The CDR3 totals 14 residues. Per germline, CDR1 SGHTA and CDR2 FQGNSA. V lost 4 bases and J lost 10, with 18 bases in between. The CDR3 DNA sequence: TGTGCCAGCAGCTCCGGGCCCCAGGTCGGTGCGCAGTATTTT. It specifies CASSSGPQVGAQYF.

The V call is TRBV29-1, the J call TRBJ2-5; tentatively, D is TRBD1 (5 bases). V was trimmed by 4 bases and J by 4 bases, leaving 13 bases between them. The CDR3 loop spans 13 amino acids. Germline-derived CDR1 and CDR2 are SQVTM and ANQGSEA. The CDR3 region is CSVGSGIGETQYF. The CDR3 nucleotides are TGCAGCGTTGGGTCAGGGATTGGAGAGACCCAGTACTTC.

V and J are TRBV10-2 and TRBJ2-7, with D possibly being TRBD2 (5 bases). The V end was cut by 3 bases, the J end by 0 bases, with 9 bases between. The CDR3 runs to 14 residues. CDR1 is WSHSY and CDR2 is SAAADI in the germline V gene. The CDR3 reads CASSESGSSYEQYF. CDR3 DNA: TGCGCCAGCAGTGAAAGCGGATCCTCCTACGAGCAGTACTTC.

The chain is built from TRBV28 and TRBJ2-5; tentative D call: TRBD1 (8 bases). The CDR3 has 14 amino acids. Trimming pared 4 bases from V and 5 bases from J, leaving 14 bases between. Germline values: CDR1 MDHEN, CDR2 SYDVKM. In DNA, the CDR3 is TGTGCCAGCAGTTACCCACAGGGGGGGGAGACCCAGTACTTC. Residues: CASSYPQGGETQYF.

This clonotype was detected a few times. The J gene is TRBJ2-5, the V gene TRBV29-1; 8 bases fit TRBD2. Germline CDR1 SQVTM, CDR2 ANQGSEA. V shed 7 bases, J shed 5 bases, and the junction held 6 bases outside the gene matches. The length of the CDR3 is 12 residues. The CDR3 loop is CSGRGLAETQYF. For the CDR3, the DNA is TGCAGCGGGAGAGGACTAGCCGAGACCCAGTACTTC. Together with reference TRBV29-1 and TRBJ2-5, the CDR3 gives the full variable domain: SAVISQKPSRDICQRGTSLTIQCQVDSQVTMMFWYRQQPGQSLTLIATANQGSEATYESGFVIDKFPISRPNLTFSTLTVSNMSPEDSSIYLCSGRGLAETQYFGPGTRLLVL.

This clonotype was seen at least ten times. The J gene is TRBJ2-2, the V gene TRBV6-6, with D unresolved. This CDR3 is 14 amino acids long. The germline V and J ends were trimmed by 1 base and 1 base, with 4 bases remaining between them. Germline assignment: CDR1 MNHNY and CDR2 SVGAGI (reference sequence). Here the CDR3 DNA reads TGTGCCAGCAGTTACTTCGGGAACACCGGGGAGCTGTTTTTT. Protein sequence: CASSYFGNTGELFF.

This clonotype was detected a few times. The chain is built from TRBV7-3 and TRBJ2-3; 7 nucleotides line up with TRBD1. Trimming removed 5 bases from V and 2 bases from J; junction bases left unmatched: 4. The CDR3 loop spans 14 amino acids. Germline V gene sequence: CDR1 SGHTA, CDR2 FQGTGA. In DNA form, the CDR3 reads TGTGCCAGCAGCGAACAGGGGATCACAGATACGCAGTATTTT. Residues: CASSEQGITDTQYF.

This clonotype was counted only a few times. This chain uses TRBV9 with TRBJ2-5, with 10 nucleotides matching TRBD2. Germline V CDR1 and CDR2: SGDLS, YYNGEE. This CDR3 has 17 residues. V shed 4 bases and J 0 bases; nucleotides not matched to a gene: 9. CDR3 region: CASSLDPSGGHQETQYF. The CDR3, as DNA: TGTGCCAGCAGCCTAGACCCTAGCGGGGGACACCAAGAGACCCAGTACTTC.